This passage covers 26 T cell receptor beta chains from one sample sequenced in a study of T cell repertoires in cytomegalovirus infection. A single record per CDR3 protein comes from TCRdb applying MiXCR to the reads. The sample consists of hundreds of thousands of distinct CDR3 sequences, about 44% of them appearing once. No antigen has been identified for these receptors. Sequences were derived from cultured PBMCs, sampled from culture after CMV antigen stimulation. The receptors were sampled from a human donor in good health (CMV status not recorded). Some clones in this sample may be carry-over from other donors' samples.

In this sample, this clonotype turned up a few times. Here the CDR3 reads CAATNSAETYEQYF. In DNA form, the CDR3 reads TGTGCCGCCACCAACTCGGCAGAAACCTACGAGCAGTACTTC. The chain uses TRBV11-2 and TRBJ2-7; D call uncertain. The V end was cut by 11 bases, the J end by 2 bases, with 19 bases between. CDR3 length equals 14 residues. Germline V CDR1 and CDR2: SGHAT, FQNNGV.

This clonotype was seen a few times. The V and J genes are TRBV19 and TRBJ1-5, with TRBD1 as a possible D gene (5 bases). The CDR3 extends over 14 amino acids. Germline CDR1 and CDR2: LNHDA and SQIVND (reference sequence). With 6 bases removed from V and 2 bases from J, the gap between germline ends came to 11 bases. As DNA, the CDR3 is TGTGCCAGTAGCCTCAGGGTTGGCAATCAGCCCCAGCATTTT. Translated: CASSLRVGNQPQHF.

This clonotype occurred a few times. This rearrangement joins TRBV7-2 to TRBJ2-7; 10 positions agree with TRBD2. The CDR3 covers 15 residues. The V gene's germline CDR1 is SGHTA and CDR2 FQGNSA. Germline trimming cut 2 bases from V and 0 bases from J; bases unmatched to any gene: 1. Written as DNA, the CDR3 is TGTGCCAGCAGCTTACTAGCGGGAGCCTCCTACGAGCAGTACTTC. Translated: CASSLLAGASYEQYF.

The rearrangement joins TRBV7-2 to TRBJ2-3; D is undetermined. The germline V gene has CDR1 SGHTA and CDR2 FQGNSA. Trimming took 4 bases from V and 2 from J, leaving 13 bases between them. CDR3 length: 15 residues. In nucleotides, the CDR3 is TGTGCCAGCAGCTCGGATGGACGGTTCACAGATACGCAGTATTTT. Its protein is CASSSDGRFTDTQYF.

The chain uses TRBV4-1 and TRBJ2-7; D might be TRBD1 (5 bases). V was clipped by 4 bases and J by 2 bases, with 15 bases between them. CDR1 is MGHRA and CDR2 is YSYEKL in the germline V gene. The CDR3 has 15 residues. The CDR3 loop reads CASSLTSEGAYEQYF. As DNA, the CDR3 is TGCGCCAGCAGCCTCACCTCGGAAGGGGCCTACGAGCAGTACTTC.

To note about this clonotype: Compared with germline, one end of the junction differs, possibly owing to a read error. The rearrangement links TRBV5-3 to TRBJ2-2; TRBD2 aligns across 7 bases. TRBV5-3 is flagged as an ORF with uncertain function. The CDR3 is made up of 14 amino acids. The CDR3 is CASSSGLGAGELFF. In DNA form, the CDR3 reads TGTGCCAGCAGCTCTGGACTAGGCGCCGGGGAGCTGTTTTTT.

CDR3 coding DNA: TGTGCCAGCAGTTTGTTTCGTTTTGGAACTGAAGCTTTCTTT. Translation gives CASSLFRFGTEAFF. The chain joins TRBV28 to TRBJ1-1; no firm D call. CDR1 is MDHEN, CDR2 SYDVKM, per germline. This CDR3 has 14 residues. V was clipped by 3 bases and J by 5 bases, with 13 bases between them.

This clonotype was found a few times. The chain links TRBV6-6 to TRBJ2-1, with 14 bases identical to TRBD2. This CDR3 has 17 amino acids. J gave up 6 bases and V 2 bases, and 6 bases lay outside the gene matches. The germline V gene encodes CDR1 MNHNY and CDR2 SVGAGI (reference sequence). This CDR3 is CASSYRRLAGGGNEQFF. CDR3 sequence (DNA): TGTGCCAGCAGTTACCGACGACTAGCGGGAGGGGGCAATGAGCAGTTCTTC.

This chain joins TRBV12-3 or TRBV12-4 and TRBJ2-7; D is unclear. This CDR3 contains 13 residues. V was cut by 2 bases and J by 6 bases, with 11 bases left in between. The CDR3 DNA reads as TGTGCCAGCAGTTTATCGCGCCTGGGCGAGCAGTACTTC. This codes for CASSLSRLGEQYF.

The rearrangement uses TRBV7-9 and TRBJ2-1, with 10 positions matching TRBD1. The CDR3 runs 16 residues. V trimming: 4 bases; J trimming: 4 bases; junction bases outside the gene matches: 7. Germline CDR1 reads SEHNR; CDR2 reads FQNEAQ (reference sequence). CDR3 nucleotide sequence: TGTGCCAGCAGCTCTAGTTGGGACAGGGGTTACAATGAGCAGTTCTTC. It is translated as CASSSSWDRGYNEQFF.

The chain carries TRBV6-6 and TRBJ2-7, with unresolved D. Trimming took off 6 bases at V and 2 bases at J, with 11 bases between the two ends. Germline CDR1 reads MNHNY; CDR2 reads SVGAGI (reference sequence). This CDR3 is 13 amino acids long. This chain's CDR3 is CASRVGTPYEQYF. The DNA of the CDR3 is TGTGCCAGCAGAGTAGGAACCCCCTACGAGCAGTACTTC.

CDR3 nucleotides: TGTGCCAGCAGTTTATATTCTAGCGGGGTCAATGAGCAGTTCTTC. It is translated as CASSLYSSGVNEQFF. The chain joins TRBV12-3 or TRBV12-4 to TRBJ2-1, with 9 bases aligning to TRBD2. V lost 2 bases to trimming and J lost 6 bases; unmatched junction nucleotides: 5. The CDR3 length is 15 residues.

The chain has TRBV5-5 and TRBJ2-5; D is ambiguous. Germline-derived CDR1 and CDR2 are SGHKS and YYEKEE (reference sequence). Trimming took off 4 bases at V and 1 base at J, with 11 bases between the two ends. The CDR3 has 14 amino acids. The CDR3 here is CASSKGPIQETQYF. CDR3 in DNA: TGTGCCAGCAGCAAAGGGCCAATCCAAGAGACCCAGTACTTC. The entire variable domain, with the rest obtained from reference TRBV5-5 and TRBJ2-5, is as follows: DAGVTQSPTHLIKTRGQQVTLRCSPISGHKSVSWYQQVLGQGPQFIFQYYEKEERGRGNFPDRFSARQFPNYSSELNVNALLLGDSALYLCASSKGPIQETQYFGPGTRLLVL.

This clonotype occurred once. V is TRBV15 and J is TRBJ2-2; possibly TRBD1 for D (5 bases). V was cut by 0 bases and J by 7 bases, with 6 bases left in between. Germline lookup yields CDR1 LNHNV and CDR2 YYDKDF (reference sequence). The CDR3 spans 13 residues. CDR3 DNA sequence: TGTGCCACCAGCAGAGATCAGGGCGGGGAGCTGTTTTTT. Protein: CATSRDQGGELFF.

The CDR3 DNA is TGTGCCAGCAGCTCCGGCGGACTAGCGGGGAACTACGAGCAGTACTTC. This sequence encodes CASSSGGLAGNYEQYF. The rearrangement uses TRBV12-3 or TRBV12-4 and TRBJ2-7; TRBD2 matches 12 bases. CDR3 length equals 16 residues. V lost 6 bases and J lost 3; bases outside the gene matches: 9.

This clonotype was detected a few times. The V and J genes are TRBV10-3 and TRBJ2-3; D assignment may be TRBD1 or TRBD2 (5 bases each). V was shortened by 6 bases and J by 1 base, with 8 bases between the two germline ends. This CDR3 is built from 13 residues. CDR1 ENHRY and CDR2 SYGVKD come from the germline V gene. CDR3 sequence reads: CAISQGGTDTQYF. The CDR3 nucleotides are TGTGCCATCAGCCAGGGAGGCACAGATACGCAGTATTTT.

This chain connects TRBV12-3 or TRBV12-4 to TRBJ1-1; TRBD1 aligns across 10 bases. The V segment lost 5 bases and the J segment 4 bases; nucleotides outside the gene matches: 4. This CDR3 has 14 residues. The CDR3 DNA reads TGTGCCAGCAGTATGGGACAGGGGCGCACTGAAGCTTTCTTT. Translating it yields CASSMGQGRTEAFF.

This clonotype was seen more than once but under ten times. The chain joins TRBV6-1 to TRBJ2-7; no firm D call. CDR3 size: 14 residues. V lost 6 bases, J lost 2 bases, and 14 bases lay in between. Germline V gene sequence: CDR1 MNHNS, CDR2 SASEGT. As DNA, the CDR3 is TGTGCCAGCAGCTTCGCGGTTGGGGCCTACGAGCAGTACTTC. It is translated as CASSFAVGAYEQYF.

A few counts support this clonotype. J is TRBJ2-3 and V is TRBV12-3 or TRBV12-4; D tentatively fits TRBD1 or TRBD2 (6 bases each). This CDR3 region has 16 residues. The V end was cut by 2 bases, the J end by 2 bases, with 14 bases between. The CDR3 nucleotides read TGTGCCAGCAGTTTATCCTACGGGGGCTACACAGATACGCAGTATTTT. Residues: CASSLSYGGYTDTQYF.

This chain links TRBV6-1 with TRBJ2-5, with D perhaps matching TRBD2 (6 bases). In germline, CDR1 is MNHNS, CDR2 SASEGT. This CDR3 has 14 amino acids. V was pared by 7 bases and J by 0 bases, with 12 bases between. The CDR3 here is CASMQGGNQETQYF. DNA of the CDR3: TGTGCCAGCATGCAGGGAGGAAACCAAGAGACCCAGTACTTC.

The V gene is TRBV11-2, the J gene TRBJ2-1, with D uncertain. The CDR3 spans 12 residues. V lost 4 bases and J lost 10, with 11 bases in between. Germline assignment: CDR1 SGHAT and CDR2 FQNNGV. The CDR3 sequence is CASSSYGKEQFF. The CDR3, as DNA: TGTGCCAGCAGCTCTTATGGCAAAGAGCAGTTCTTC.

This clonotype was counted a few times. The chain has TRBV7-2 and TRBJ1-1, with 7 bases aligning to TRBD1. Germline assignment: CDR1 SGHTA and CDR2 FQGNSA. The CDR3 has 12 amino acids. V gave up 4 bases and J gave up 13 bases; unmatched junction bases: 9. The CDR3 DNA reads as TGTGCCAGCAGCTCGACAGGGAGCCCGTTTTTCTTT. It specifies CASSSTGSPFFF.

This clonotype has more than one count but fewer than ten. The chain couples TRBV27 to TRBJ2-3; a possible D gene is TRBD1 (6 bases). The CDR3 runs to 15 residues. V was clipped by 5 bases and J by 0 bases, with 12 bases between them. CDR1 MNHEY and CDR2 SMNVEV come from the germline V gene (reference sequence). The CDR3 reads CASSLYRASTDTQYF. The DNA of the CDR3 is TGTGCCAGCAGTCTGTACAGGGCTAGCACAGATACGCAGTATTTT.

This clonotype was detected only a few times. The chain is built from TRBV4-1 and TRBJ1-1; D perhaps matches TRBD1 (5 bases). V was pared by 0 bases and J by 4 bases, with 12 bases between. Looked up from germline, CDR1 is MGHRA and CDR2 is YSYEKL. The CDR3 runs to 15 residues. This chain's CDR3 is CASSQDGQGGTEAFF. CDR3 sequence (DNA): TGCGCCAGCAGCCAAGATGGGCAGGGCGGCACTGAAGCTTTCTTT.

This clonotype was observed a few times. The V and J genes are TRBV7-2 and TRBJ1-5; 7 bases align to TRBD1. The trim removed 1 base at V and 1 base at J, leaving 4 bases unmatched. Per germline, CDR1 SGHTA and CDR2 FQGNSA. CDR3 length equals 16 residues. CDR3 in DNA: TGTGCCAGCAGCTTAGGAGGGGGCGTGAGCAATCAGCCCCAGCATTTT. Translation: CASSLGGGVSNQPQHF.

This chain connects TRBV11-2 to TRBJ2-2; no definite D call. The CDR3 totals 15 residues. In germline, CDR1 is SGHAT, CDR2 FQNNGV. With 3 bases removed from V and 7 bases from J, the gap between germline ends came to 15 bases. CDR3 DNA: TGTGCCAGCAGCTTCGGACGTAGAGCAAACGGGGAGCTGTTTTTT. It is translated as CASSFGRRANGELFF.